The present T cell receptor beta chain was sequenced within a study of CD8 T cells in Susac syndrome. Deletions cut 2 bases from V and 6 bases from J, with 14 bases between. This CDR3 contains 15 residues. Germline lookup yields CDR1 MNHNS and CDR2 SASEGT. While CD8+ and CD4+ T cells were isolated negatively, TEMRA cells were enriched by FACS. cDNA came from around 0.5 to 1 ug RNA primed by random hexamers. MiXCR, run by TCRdb on the immunoSEQ multiplex PCR reads, gives a single entry per CDR3 protein. The repertoire holds roughly 120,000 distinct CDR3 sequences, with just under 95% as singletons. This clonotype originated in a human donor in good health. This chain uses TRBV6-1 with TRBJ1-5, with TRBD1 as a possible D gene (5 bases). Sequenced input: CD4+ T cells from PBMCs. The CDR3 nucleotides read TGTGCCAGCAGTGAACCGGGGGGACGGGGTCAGCCCCAGCATTTT. It encodes CASSEPGGRGQPQHF.